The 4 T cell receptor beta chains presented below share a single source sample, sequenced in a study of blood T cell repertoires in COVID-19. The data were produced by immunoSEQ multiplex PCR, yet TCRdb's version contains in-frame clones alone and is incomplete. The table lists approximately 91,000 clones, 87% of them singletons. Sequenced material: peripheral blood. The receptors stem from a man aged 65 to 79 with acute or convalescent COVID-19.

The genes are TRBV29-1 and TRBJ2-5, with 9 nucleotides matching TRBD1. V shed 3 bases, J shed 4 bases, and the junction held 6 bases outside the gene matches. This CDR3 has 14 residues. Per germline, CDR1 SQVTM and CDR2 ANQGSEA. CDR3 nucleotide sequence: TGCAGCGTTGAGGAGACAGGGGGAGGAGAGACCCAGTACTTC. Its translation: CSVEETGGGETQYF.

The chain's CDR3 is CASTPTRNTGELFF. CDR3 nucleotide sequence: TGTGCCAGCACCCCAACTAGAAACACCGGGGAGCTGTTTTTT. The V gene is TRBV6-5, the J gene TRBJ2-2, with D possibly being TRBD2 (5 bases). The CDR3 runs 14 residues. Trimming removed 7 bases from V and 2 bases from J, with 11 bases in between. Germline V CDR1 and CDR2: MNHEY, SVGAGI.

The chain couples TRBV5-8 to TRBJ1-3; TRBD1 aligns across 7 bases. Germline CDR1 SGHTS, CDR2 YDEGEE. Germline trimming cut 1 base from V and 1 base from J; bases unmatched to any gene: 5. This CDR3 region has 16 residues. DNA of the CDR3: TGTGCCAGCAGCTTGAAAGGGGGCGTATCTGGAAACACCATATATTTT. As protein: CASSLKGGVSGNTIYF.

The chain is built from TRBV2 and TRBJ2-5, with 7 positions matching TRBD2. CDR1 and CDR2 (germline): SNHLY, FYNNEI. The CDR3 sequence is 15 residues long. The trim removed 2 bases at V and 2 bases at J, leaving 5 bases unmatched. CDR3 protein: CASSERRGRQETQYF. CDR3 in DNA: TGTGCCAGCAGTGAAAGGCGGGGGAGACAAGAGACCCAGTACTTC.